One sample yielded the 27 T cell receptor beta chains listed below, sequenced in a study of vaccination effects on CD4 cells after COVID-19. The data were produced by immunoSEQ multiplex PCR, yet TCRdb's version contains in-frame clones alone and is incomplete. The table shows 35,000 to 50,000 clones, with around three quarters occurring only once. Within the ViraFEST assay, antigen-specific CD4+ T cells underwent expansion with viral peptide pools prior to sequencing. A 10-day culture period preceded the isolation of CD4+ T cells. Vaccinated participants had no history of SARS-CoV-2 infection and tested negative for nucleocapsid antibodies. No cognate antigen is known for these TCRs. Sample: CD4+ T cells from PBMCs cultured with HCoV-NL63 spike peptides, taken before COVID-19 vaccination. Source of these receptors: a human donor who received a COVID-19 vaccine.

V is TRBV19 and J is TRBJ2-5; TRBD1 might be the D (7 bases). The germline gives CDR1 LNHDA, CDR2 SQIVND (reference sequence). The CDR3 is 16 amino acids. Trimming removed 9 bases from V and 5 bases from J, with 25 bases in between. The CDR3 region is CASRKQMAGGLETQYF. The CDR3, as DNA: TGTGCCAGCCGGAAACAGATGGCAGGGGGGTTGGAGACCCAGTACTTC.

The V and J genes are TRBV19 and TRBJ2-5, with TRBD1 identical over 8 bases. Per the germline V gene, CDR1 is LNHDA and CDR2 is SQIVND (reference sequence). The CDR3 spans 16 residues. Unmatched junction bases numbered 9, after V lost 3 bases and J lost 3 bases. This CDR3 is CASSIPTGVGEETQYF. The CDR3 DNA reads as TGTGCCAGTAGTATCCCGACAGGGGTTGGAGAAGAGACCCAGTACTTC.

The CDR3: CASSSDRNTEAFF. The DNA for the CDR3 is TGTGCCAGCAGTTCCGACAGAAACACTGAAGCTTTCTTT. V gene TRBV7-3 combines with J gene TRBJ1-1; TRBD1 might be the D (5 bases). From germline, CDR1 is SGHTA and CDR2 FQGTGA. The CDR3 spans 13 residues. With 6 bases removed from V and 2 bases from J, the gap between germline ends came to 10 bases.

The chain combines TRBV19 with TRBJ1-2, with 8 bases identical to TRBD1. CDR1 and CDR2 (germline): LNHDA, SQIVND (reference sequence). The CDR3 is made up of 13 amino acids. The V segment lost 9 bases and the J segment 2 bases; nucleotides outside the gene matches: 5. CDR3 bases: TGTGCCAGCGGGGACAGGCTAAACTATGGCTACACCTTC. Protein: CASGDRLNYGYTF.

J is TRBJ2-5 and V is TRBV19; D call uncertain. The V gene lost 6 bases and the J gene lost 5 bases, with 16 bases spanning the gap. Germline V gene sequence: CDR1 LNHDA, CDR2 SQIVND (reference sequence). The CDR3 loop spans 14 amino acids. The CDR3 bases are TGTGCCAGTAGGAGAGTGGGTGGATCGGAGACCCAGTACTTC. This codes for CASRRVGGSETQYF. The full variable domain, rest sourced from reference TRBV19 and TRBJ2-5, is DGGITQSPKYLFRKEGQNVTLSCEQNLNHDAMYWYRQDPGQGLRLIYYSQIVNDFQKGDIAEGYSVSREKKESFPLTVTSAQKNPTAFYLCASRRVGGSETQYFGPGTRLLVL.

J is TRBJ1-2 and V is TRBV18; D is uncertain. CDR1 KGHSH and CDR2 LQKENI come from the germline V gene. Trimming cost V 2 bases and J 6 bases, with 7 bases left between them. The CDR3 totals 12 residues. The CDR3 is CASSPSWDGYTF. Here the CDR3 DNA reads TGTGCCAGCTCACCAAGTTGGGATGGCTACACCTTC.

The chain recombines TRBV29-1 with TRBJ2-7; 10 bases align to TRBD1. V gave up 7 bases and J gave up 3 bases; unmatched junction bases: 15. CDR1 SQVTM and CDR2 ANQGSEA come from the germline V gene. The CDR3 has 16 residues. The CDR3 spells CSATGTGAQGGYEQYV. The DNA for the CDR3 is TGCAGCGCCACCGGGACAGGGGCTCAGGGCGGCTACGAGCAGTACGTC.

The V gene is TRBV6-4, the J gene TRBJ1-6; D not resolved. V was trimmed by 3 bases and J by 7 bases, leaving 7 bases between them. Germline V lookup: CDR1 MRHNA, CDR2 SNTAGT. The CDR3 consists of 13 residues. In DNA, the CDR3 is TGTGCCAGCAGTGATGAAAGGAATTCACCCCTCCACTTT. Translated, it gives CASSDERNSPLHF.

The chain uses TRBV5-5 and TRBJ1-2; a weak D match, TRBD1 (5 bases). Germline CDR1 SGHKS, CDR2 YYEKEE (reference sequence). With 1 base removed from V and 4 bases from J, the gap between germline ends came to 14 bases. The CDR3 is made up of 15 amino acids. CDR3 DNA: TGTGCCAGCAGCTTGTTGGATACAGGCCTCTATGGCTACACCTTC. As protein: CASSLLDTGLYGYTF.

The chain uses TRBV28 and TRBJ2-5, with D unclear. Trimming took off 4 bases at V and 4 bases at J, with 10 bases between the two ends. The germline gives CDR1 MDHEN, CDR2 SYDVKM. This CDR3 is built from 13 residues. CDR3 loop: CASSSLVRETQYF. In nucleotides, the CDR3 is TGTGCCAGCAGTTCGTTGGTGCGAGAGACCCAGTACTTC.

This clone has only one observation. V gene TRBV14 combines with J gene TRBJ1-1; possible D gene TRBD1, 5 bases. CDR1 SGHDN and CDR2 FVKESK come from the germline V gene. The CDR3 consists of 15 residues. Trimming took off 4 bases at V and 0 bases at J, with 12 bases between the two ends. DNA of the CDR3: TGTGCCAGCAGCCCGGGGGGTTACATGAACACTGAAGCTTTCTTT. It encodes CASSPGGYMNTEAFF.

This clone was seen once. This chain links TRBV5-1 with TRBJ2-6, with D unclear. V was clipped by 0 bases and J by 3 bases, with 7 bases between them. The V gene's germline CDR1 is SGHRS and CDR2 YFSETQ. The CDR3 spans 15 residues. CDR3 sequence: CASSLGQDGANVLTF. The CDR3, as DNA: TGCGCCAGCAGCTTGGGCCAGGATGGGGCCAACGTCCTGACTTTC.

CDR3 sequence (DNA): TGTGCCAGCGGGGACGGCTACGAGCAGTACGTC. The encoded protein is CASGDGYEQYV. This chain uses TRBV6-5 with TRBJ2-7, with D tentatively TRBD1 or TRBD2 (5 bases each). Germline V gene sequence: CDR1 MNHEY, CDR2 SVGAGI. The CDR3 is 11 amino acids. Trimming removed 8 bases at V and 3 bases at J, with 8 bases between.

CDR3 amino acids: CAWTSTDTQYF. The CDR3 DNA follows: TGTGCCTGGACGAGCACAGATACGCAGTATTTT. V is TRBV30 and J is TRBJ2-3; no definite D call. V was clipped by 4 bases and J by 0 bases, with 2 bases between them. This CDR3 is 11 amino acids long. Germline lookup yields CDR1 GTSNPN and CDR2 SVGIG (reference sequence).

Here the CDR3 DNA reads TGTGCCAGCAGTTACAGGTGGACAGATTGGGAGACCCAGTACTTC. As protein: CASSYRWTDWETQYF. The rearrangement joins TRBV6-5 to TRBJ2-5; TRBD1 might be the D (6 bases). The CDR3 has 15 residues. V shed 2 bases and J shed 5 bases, with 15 bases lying between them. The germline CDR1 and CDR2 sequences are MNHEY and SVGAGI.

Here the CDR3 reads CASSPRRQGDTEAFF. As DNA, the CDR3 is TGTGCCAGCTCACCCCGAAGACAGGGGGACACTGAAGCTTTCTTT. The chain recombines TRBV18 with TRBJ1-1; 9 nucleotides align to TRBD1. V lost 3 bases to trimming and J lost 3 bases; unmatched junction nucleotides: 5. The CDR3 has 15 amino acids. CDR1 is KGHSH, CDR2 LQKENI, per germline.

This clone came up once. This specimen includes other DNA sequences encoding the same CDR3. The chain is built from TRBV7-2 and TRBJ2-5, with 7 positions matching TRBD1. From germline, CDR1 is SGHTA and CDR2 FQGNSA. V was pared by 1 base and J by 5 bases, with 1 base of the junction left unmatched. This CDR3 region has 13 residues. CDR3 in DNA: TGTGCCAGCAGCTTAGTGACAGGGGAGACCCAGTACTTC. It codes for CASSLVTGETQYF.

The chain is built from TRBV27 and TRBJ2-7; a possible D gene is TRBD2 (6 bases). The germline V gene has CDR1 MNHEY and CDR2 SMNVEV (reference sequence). The CDR3 extends over 16 amino acids. The V end lost 6 bases, the J end lost 2 bases, and 20 bases lay between the germline ends. The CDR3 bases are TGTGCCAGCAGCTCTAGATTTAGGGACTCAGCCTACGAGCAGTACGTC. This sequence encodes CASSSRFRDSAYEQYV.

The chain combines TRBV18 with TRBJ2-6; D is unresolved. CDR1 is KGHSH and CDR2 is LQKENI in the germline V gene. The germline V and J ends were trimmed by 3 bases and 0 bases, with 3 bases remaining between them. The CDR3 covers 14 residues. The CDR3 here is CASSPYSGANVLTF. The DNA for the CDR3 is TGTGCCAGCTCACCCTACTCTGGGGCCAACGTCCTGACTTTC. The full variable domain, its missing parts supplied by reference TRBV18 and TRBJ2-6, is NAGVMQNPRHLVRRRGQEARLRCSPMKGHSHVYWYRQLPEEGLKFMVYLQKENIIDESGMPKERFSAEFPKEGPSILRIQQVVRGDSAAYFCASSPYSGANVLTFGAGSRLTVL.

This chain links TRBV2 with TRBJ2-1; 10 nucleotides match TRBD2. This CDR3 contains 12 residues. The V and J ends lost 6 bases and 10 bases, in that order; junction bases with no gene match: 3. Germline CDR1 and CDR2: SNHLY and FYNNEI. This CDR3 is CASSLGLAEQFF. The CDR3, as DNA: TGTGCCAGCAGCCTGGGACTAGCGGAGCAGTTCTTC.

V usage is TRBV6-6 and J usage is TRBJ1-5, with D possibly TRBD1 on 6 matching bases. CDR1 MNHNY and CDR2 SVGAGI come from the germline V gene (reference sequence). The CDR3 extends over 15 amino acids. Trimming left V 7 bases short and J 3 bases short, with 16 bases between. The CDR3 loop reads CASNVVGQNNQPQHF. As DNA, the CDR3 is TGTGCCAGCAATGTGGTTGGACAGAACAATCAGCCCCAGCATTTT.

This clone was picked up a small number of times. The chain carries TRBV5-6 and TRBJ1-3, with D maybe TRBD1 (5 bases). V lost 0 bases, J lost 4 bases, and 8 bases lay in between. This CDR3 has 14 residues. Germline values: CDR1 SGHDT, CDR2 YYEEEE. The DNA for the CDR3 is TGTGCCAGCAGCTTGGCTAGGGGCGGAAACACCATATATTTT. This translates into CASSLARGGNTIYF. Together with reference TRBV5-6 and TRBJ1-3, the CDR3 gives the full variable domain: DAGVTQSPTHLIKTRGQQVTLRCSPKSGHDTVSWYQQALGQGPQFIFQYYEEEERQRGNFPDRFSGHQFPNYSSELNVNALLLGDSALYLCASSLARGGNTIYFGEGSWLTVV.

Of note for this clone: Mismatch with germline at one junction end may stem from a read error. The gene calls are TRBV3-1 (or the pseudogene TRBV3-2) and TRBJ1-1; 7 bases fit TRBD1. This CDR3 is 14 amino acids long. The germline V gene has CDR1 LGHDT and CDR2 YNNKEL (reference sequence). The CDR3 DNA follows: TGTGCCAGCAGTCAAGGGGGCCAGGGCGTACCTCTTGCCTTT. This codes for CASSQGGQGVPLAF.

The genes are TRBV29-1 and TRBJ2-2; D may be TRBD1 (5 bases). Germline-derived CDR1 and CDR2 are SQVTM and ANQGSEA. This CDR3 has 16 residues. Deletions cut 2 bases from V and 1 base from J, with 14 bases between. DNA of the CDR3: TGCAGCGTTGAAACAACAGGAATATTGAACACCGGGGAGCTGTTTTTT. Its translation is CSVETTGILNTGELFF.

The rearrangement uses TRBV5-1 and TRBJ2-5, with a possible D match to TRBD1 (6 bases). CDR1 and CDR2 (germline): SGHRS, YFSETQ. The CDR3 runs 14 residues. The germline V and J ends were trimmed by 2 bases and 1 base, with 9 bases remaining between them. In nucleotides, the CDR3 is TGCGCCAGCAGCTTCGGACAGTCCCAAGAGACCCAGTACTTC. Its translation: CASSFGQSQETQYF.

This clone has only a few counts. Other nucleotide sequences in the sample specify the same CDR3. The chain employs TRBV10-2 and TRBJ2-7; no definite D call. V lost 4 bases, J lost 4 bases, and 8 bases lay in between. Germline V gene lookup returns CDR1 WSHSY and CDR2 SAAADI. CDR3 length: 12 amino acids. The CDR3 sequence: CASSAGGYEQYV. CDR3 in DNA: TGCGCCAGCAGTGCCGGCGGATACGAGCAGTACGTC.

The chain has TRBV4-3 and TRBJ1-6; no reliable D call. The V end was cut by 0 bases, the J end by 10 bases, with 7 bases between. CDR1 is LGHNA, CDR2 YSLEER, per germline. The CDR3 length is 13 residues. In DNA form, the CDR3 reads TGCGCCAGCAGCCAAGAACAAAGCTCACCCCTCCACTTT. Amino acids: CASSQEQSSPLHF.